This T cell receptor (beta chain) was identified in a study of CD8 T cells in ankylosing spondylitis. Using its own MiXCR run on the 5' RACE reads, TCRdb lists one record per CDR3 protein. The table lists around 150,000 distinct CDR3 sequences, just under 7.5% of them singletons. Study findings and constraints: Several highly homologous variants made up a TCR beta motif, and this motif appeared characteristic of ankylosing spondylitis blood.

In this sample, this clonotype turned up many times. The antigen remains undetermined. This receptor was identified in a female donor with ankylosing spondylitis or in good health (not recorded which). The sequenced sample consisted of blood, either unsorted or a sorted T cell fraction (not recorded which).

Written as DNA, the CDR3 is TGCAGCGTTGGGGCAGGGAACTATGGCTACACCTTC. Protein sequence: CSVGAGNYGYTF. The J gene is TRBJ1-2, the V gene TRBV29-1; TRBD1 is a possible D gene (5 bases). Looked up from germline, CDR1 is SQVTM and CDR2 is ANQGSEA. This CDR3 is built from 12 residues. The V end lost 4 bases, the J end lost 2 bases, and 8 bases lay between the germline ends.